The present T cell receptor beta chain was sequenced within a study of graft-versus-host responses after intestinal transplantation. The data were produced by immunoSEQ multiplex PCR, yet TCRdb's version contains in-frame clones alone and is incomplete. The profile shows about 94,000 clones, 91% of them singletons. Study conclusions and caveats: Recipient-marrow GvH clones were detected, some having first appeared in ileum or blood.

Concerning this clone: What it binds is not known.

The sequencing used unstimulated CD8+ T cells sorted from spleen or lymph node cells, collected before intestinal transplant. The sequence derives from a human donor who received an intestinal transplant.

In DNA, the CDR3 is TGTGCCAGCAGCAGATCAGGGTACGAGCAGTACTTC. Translated: CASSRSGYEQYF. V gene TRBV5-4 combines with J gene TRBJ2-7; possibly TRBD1 for D (5 bases). Between the trimmed V and J ends, which lost 4 bases and 4 bases, there was a span of 9 bases. Germline CDR1 SGHNT, CDR2 YYREEE (reference sequence). The CDR3 has 12 residues. Combining the CDR3 with reference TRBV5-4 and TRBJ2-7 gives the whole variable domain ETGVTQSPTHLIKTRGQQVTLRCSSQSGHNTVSWYQQALGQGPQFIFQYYREEENGRGNFPPRFSGLQFPNYSSELNVNALELDDSALYLCASSRSGYEQYFGPGTRLTVT.